This TCR beta chain was observed in a study of cytomegalovirus exposure and HLA in healthy donors. Broader study findings: The listing of roughly 160 TCR beta chains classed them as cytomegalovirus-associated.

This CDR3 is 17 amino acids long. Germline values: CDR1 MGHDK, CDR2 SYGVNS. Comment on this clone: The target antigen is unknown.

Vbeta (60) and Jbeta (13) primers were used in the PCR. Methods used by the authors: Unique TCR beta chains totaled 80 million to 100 million in a later count, with roughly 11 million of them shared. Using immunoSEQ multiplex PCR, the repertoire was profiled, and TCRdb retains in-frame clones only, with some absent. Clone size and the V and J calls come from that table; the DNA yielded D and trimming. The data show about 91,000 clones, under 75% seen once. This clonotype was sampled from a female donor in good health and CMV-seronegative. Material: PBMCs. The genes are TRBV25-1 and TRBJ2-7, with TRBD1 matching over 8 bases. With the DNA end fitting TRBJ2-1 better, the J assignment may be wrong. CDR3 coding DNA: TGTGCCAGCAGTGACCTCACAGGACAGGGCGTTTCCGACGAGCAGTTCTTC. It codes for CASSDLTGQGVSDEQFF.